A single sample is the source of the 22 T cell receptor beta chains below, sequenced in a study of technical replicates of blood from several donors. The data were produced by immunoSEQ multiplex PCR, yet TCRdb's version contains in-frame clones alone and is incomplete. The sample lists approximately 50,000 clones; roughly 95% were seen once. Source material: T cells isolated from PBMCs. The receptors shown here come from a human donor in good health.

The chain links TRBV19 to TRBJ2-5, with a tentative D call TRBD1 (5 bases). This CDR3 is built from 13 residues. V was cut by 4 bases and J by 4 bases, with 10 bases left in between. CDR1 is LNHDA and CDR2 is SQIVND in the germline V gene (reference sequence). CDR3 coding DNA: TGTGCCAGTAGTAAGTCAGGGCTAGAGACCCAGTACTTC. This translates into CASSKSGLETQYF.

CDR3 sequence (DNA): TGTGCCAGCAGCTTAAGTCAGGAAACTGAGCAGTTCTTC. As protein: CASSLSQETEQFF. The V and J genes are TRBV7-9 and TRBJ2-1; D call uncertain. The CDR3 contains 13 residues. Germline-derived CDR1 and CDR2 are SEHNR and FQNEAQ (reference sequence). Trimming shortened V by 2 bases and J by 9 bases, and 11 bases separated the two germline ends.

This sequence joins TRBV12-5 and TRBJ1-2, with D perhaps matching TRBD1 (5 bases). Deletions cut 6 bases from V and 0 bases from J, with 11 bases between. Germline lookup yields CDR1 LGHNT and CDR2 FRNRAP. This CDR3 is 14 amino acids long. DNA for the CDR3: TGTGCTAGTGGCTGGACAACCGCTAACTATGGCTACACCTTC. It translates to CASGWTTANYGYTF. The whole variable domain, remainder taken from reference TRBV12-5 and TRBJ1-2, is DARVTQTPRHKVTEMGQEVTMRCQPILGHNTVFWYRQTMMQGLELLAYFRNRAPLDDSGMPKDRFSAEMPDATLATLKIQPSEPRDSAVYFCASGWTTANYGYTFGSGTRLTVV.

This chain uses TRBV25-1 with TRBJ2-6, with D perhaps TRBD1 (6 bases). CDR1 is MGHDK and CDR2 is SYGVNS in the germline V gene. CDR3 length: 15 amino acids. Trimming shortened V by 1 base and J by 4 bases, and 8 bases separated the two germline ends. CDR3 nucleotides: TGTGCCAGCAGTGAATGGACAGAAGGGGCCAACGTCCTGACTTTC. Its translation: CASSEWTEGANVLTF.

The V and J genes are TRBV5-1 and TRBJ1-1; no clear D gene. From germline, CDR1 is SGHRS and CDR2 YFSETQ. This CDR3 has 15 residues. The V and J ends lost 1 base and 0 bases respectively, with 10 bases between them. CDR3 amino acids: CASSLTAALNTEAFF. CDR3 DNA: TGCGCCAGCAGCTTGACGGCGGCCTTGAACACTGAAGCTTTCTTT.

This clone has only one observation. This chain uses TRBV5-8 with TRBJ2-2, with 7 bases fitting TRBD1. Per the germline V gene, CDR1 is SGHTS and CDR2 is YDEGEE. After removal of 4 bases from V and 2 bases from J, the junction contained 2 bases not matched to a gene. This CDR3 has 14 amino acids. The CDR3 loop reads CASSRDRNTGELFF. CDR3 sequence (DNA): TGTGCCAGCAGCCGGGACAGAAACACCGGGGAGCTGTTTTTT.

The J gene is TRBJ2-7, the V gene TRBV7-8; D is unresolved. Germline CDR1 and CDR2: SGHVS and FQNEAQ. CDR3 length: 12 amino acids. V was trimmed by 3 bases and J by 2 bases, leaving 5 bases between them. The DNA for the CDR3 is TGTGCCAGCAGCTTCCCTGCCTACGAGCAGTACTTC. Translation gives CASSFPAYEQYF.

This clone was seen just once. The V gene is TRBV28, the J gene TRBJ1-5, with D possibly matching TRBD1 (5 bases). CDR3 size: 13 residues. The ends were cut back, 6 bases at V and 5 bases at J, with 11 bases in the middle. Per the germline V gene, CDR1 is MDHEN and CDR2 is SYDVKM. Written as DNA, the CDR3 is TGTGCCAGCAGCACGGGGGAATATCAGCCCCAGCATTTT. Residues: CASSTGEYQPQHF.

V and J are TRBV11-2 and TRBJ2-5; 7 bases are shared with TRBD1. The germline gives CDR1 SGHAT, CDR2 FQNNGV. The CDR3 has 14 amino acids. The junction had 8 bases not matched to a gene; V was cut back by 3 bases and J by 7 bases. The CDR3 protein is CASSLGRPGGTQYF. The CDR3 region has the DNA TGTGCCAGCAGCTTGGGCAGACCAGGGGGGACCCAGTACTTC.

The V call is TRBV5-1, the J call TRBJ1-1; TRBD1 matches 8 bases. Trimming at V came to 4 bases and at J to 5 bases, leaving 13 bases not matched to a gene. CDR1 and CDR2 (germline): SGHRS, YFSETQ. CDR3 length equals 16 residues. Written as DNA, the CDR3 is TGCGCCAGCAGCCGTCCCGGGACAGGACCGGGGACTGAAGCTTTCTTT. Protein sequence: CASSRPGTGPGTEAFF.

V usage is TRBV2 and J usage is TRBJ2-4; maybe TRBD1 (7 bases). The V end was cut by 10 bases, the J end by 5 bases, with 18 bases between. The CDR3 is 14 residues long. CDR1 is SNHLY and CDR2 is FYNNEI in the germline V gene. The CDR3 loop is CATNPRRGQNIQYF. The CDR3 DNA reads TGTGCCACGAACCCGAGGAGGGGGCAAAACATTCAGTACTTC.

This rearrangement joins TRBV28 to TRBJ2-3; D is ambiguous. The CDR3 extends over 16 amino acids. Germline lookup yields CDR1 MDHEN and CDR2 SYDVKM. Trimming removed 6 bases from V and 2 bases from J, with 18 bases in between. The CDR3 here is CASSPGLGTYTDTQYF. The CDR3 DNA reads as TGTGCCAGCAGCCCAGGTCTGGGTACTTACACAGATACGCAGTATTTT. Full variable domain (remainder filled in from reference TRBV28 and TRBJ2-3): DVKVTQSSRYLVKRTGEKVFLECVQDMDHENMFWYRQDPGLGLRLIYFSYDVKMKEKGDIPEGYSVSREKKERFSLILESASTNQTSMYLCASSPGLGTYTDTQYFGPGTRLTVL.

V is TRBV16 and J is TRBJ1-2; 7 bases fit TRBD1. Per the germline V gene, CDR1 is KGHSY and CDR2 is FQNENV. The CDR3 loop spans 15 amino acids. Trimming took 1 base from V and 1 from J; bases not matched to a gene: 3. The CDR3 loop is CASSQYQGDNYGYTF. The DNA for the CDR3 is TGTGCCAGCAGCCAATATCAGGGGGATAACTATGGCTACACCTTC.

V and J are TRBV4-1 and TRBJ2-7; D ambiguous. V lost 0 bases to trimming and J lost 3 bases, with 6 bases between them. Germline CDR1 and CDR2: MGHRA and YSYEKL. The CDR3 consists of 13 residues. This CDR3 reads CASSQDESYEQYF. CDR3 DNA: TGCGCCAGCAGCCAAGATGAGAGCTACGAGCAGTACTTC.

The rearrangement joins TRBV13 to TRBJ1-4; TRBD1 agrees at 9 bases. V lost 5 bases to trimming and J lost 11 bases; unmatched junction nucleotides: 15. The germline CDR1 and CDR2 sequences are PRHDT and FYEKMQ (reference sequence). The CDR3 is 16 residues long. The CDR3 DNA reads TGTGCCAGCAGCCGATCGGGACAGGGACCCTTGTCGAAACTGTTTTTT. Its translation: CASSRSGQGPLSKLFF.

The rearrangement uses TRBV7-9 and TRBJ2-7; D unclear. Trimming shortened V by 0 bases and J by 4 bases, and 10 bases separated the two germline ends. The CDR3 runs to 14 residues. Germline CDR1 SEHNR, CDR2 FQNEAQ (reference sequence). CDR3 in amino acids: CASSLAASGYEQYF. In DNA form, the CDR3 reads TGTGCCAGCAGCTTAGCAGCATCGGGTTACGAGCAGTACTTC.

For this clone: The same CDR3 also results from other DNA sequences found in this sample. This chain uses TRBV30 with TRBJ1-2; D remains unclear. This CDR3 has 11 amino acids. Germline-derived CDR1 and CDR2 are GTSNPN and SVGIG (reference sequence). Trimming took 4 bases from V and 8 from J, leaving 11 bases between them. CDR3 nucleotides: TGTGCCTGGACTACGGGTGGGGGCTACACCTTC. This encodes CAWTTGGGYTF.

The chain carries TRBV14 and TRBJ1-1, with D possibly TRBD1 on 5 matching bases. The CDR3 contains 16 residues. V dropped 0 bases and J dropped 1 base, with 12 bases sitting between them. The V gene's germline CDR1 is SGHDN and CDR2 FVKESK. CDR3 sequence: CASSQDPGAGNTEAFF. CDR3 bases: TGTGCCAGCAGCCAAGATCCTGGGGCAGGGAACACTGAAGCTTTCTTT.

CDR3 sequence (DNA): TGCGCCAGCAGCTTGGCCCCGGGGTCGGGCACCGGGGAGCTGTTTTTT. Amino acids: CASSLAPGSGTGELFF. The chain is built from TRBV5-1 and TRBJ2-2, with D possibly TRBD2 on 5 matching bases. There are 16 residues in the CDR3. Germline CDR1 and CDR2: SGHRS and YFSETQ. Deletions cut 0 bases from V and 4 bases from J, with 13 bases between.

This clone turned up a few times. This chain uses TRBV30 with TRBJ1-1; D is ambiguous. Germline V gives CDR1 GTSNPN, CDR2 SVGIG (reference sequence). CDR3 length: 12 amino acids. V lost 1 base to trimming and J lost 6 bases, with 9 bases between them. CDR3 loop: CAWSDLGAEAFF. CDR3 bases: TGTGCCTGGAGTGACCTGGGAGCTGAAGCTTTCTTT.

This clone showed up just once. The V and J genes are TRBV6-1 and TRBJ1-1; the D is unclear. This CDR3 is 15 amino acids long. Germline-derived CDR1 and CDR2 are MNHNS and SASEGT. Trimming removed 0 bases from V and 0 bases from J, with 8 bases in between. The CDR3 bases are TGTGCCAGCAGTGAAGCGGAGAGCATGAACACTGAAGCTTTCTTT. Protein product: CASSEAESMNTEAFF.

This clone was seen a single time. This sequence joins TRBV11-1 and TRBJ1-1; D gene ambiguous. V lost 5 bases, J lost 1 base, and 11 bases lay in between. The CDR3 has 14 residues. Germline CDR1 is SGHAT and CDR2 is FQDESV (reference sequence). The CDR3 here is CASSRRVGNTEAFF. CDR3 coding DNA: TGTGCCAGCAGCCGCCGGGTGGGGAACACTGAAGCTTTCTTT.